These 5 T cell receptor beta chains were sequenced from one sample in a study of OX40 agonist ivuxolimab in advanced cancers. Assay used: immunoSEQ multiplex PCR; TCRdb lists only in-frame clones, some missing. The sample has fewer than 50,000 clones, about 80% seen once; the top ten hold 8% to 10%. The specimen was CD4+ or CD8+ T cells sorted from blood, collected in a trial of the OX40 agonist ivuxolimab. The receptors shown here come from an adult with an advanced solid tumor such as melanoma, head and neck, liver or kidney cancer.

This CDR3 reads CASSIVSSGANVLTF. The CDR3 nucleotides are TGTGCCAGTAGTATAGTTAGCTCTGGGGCCAACGTCCTGACTTTC. This chain uses TRBV19 with TRBJ2-6, with D unclear. The CDR3 sequence is 15 residues long. Germline CDR1 LNHDA, CDR2 SQIVND (reference sequence). Deletions cut 1 base from V and 0 bases from J, with 4 bases between.

This chain links TRBV19 with TRBJ2-7; unclear D gene. Trimming left V 3 bases short and J 3 bases short, with 12 bases between. The CDR3 consists of 14 residues. Germline CDR1 and CDR2: LNHDA and SQIVND (reference sequence). CDR3 residues: CASSMARIDYEQYF. In DNA form, the CDR3 reads TGTGCCAGTAGTATGGCCAGGATCGACTACGAGCAGTACTTC.

The chain couples TRBV11-3 to TRBJ2-3; D gene unclear. The CDR3 spans 14 residues. The ends were cut back, 4 bases at V and 3 bases at J, with 11 bases in the middle. Germline CDR1 and CDR2: SGHNT and YENEEA. CDR3 sequence (DNA): TGTGCCAGCAGCTCTACGTCGCGGACAGATACGCAGTATTTT. Translated, it gives CASSSTSRTDTQYF.

The V gene is TRBV30, the J gene TRBJ1-1, with D unresolved. The CDR3 sequence is 13 residues long. Deletions cut 0 bases from V and 1 base from J, with 6 bases between. Germline assignment: CDR1 GTSNPN and CDR2 SVGIG (reference sequence). CDR3 protein: CAWSVPGNTEAFF. DNA of the CDR3: TGTGCCTGGAGTGTACCGGGGAACACTGAAGCTTTCTTT.

This clone has just a few counts. The chain couples TRBV7-6 to TRBJ1-1, with D possibly being TRBD1 (5 bases). CDR3 size: 14 residues. The germline V gene encodes CDR1 SGHVS and CDR2 FNYEAQ. Trimming left V 5 bases short and J 8 bases short, with 18 bases between. The DNA of the CDR3 is TGTGCCAGCAGCCCGGACGGGGCAGACAAAGAAGCTTTCTTT. As protein: CASSPDGADKEAFF.